This TCR beta chain was captured by sequencing in a study of blood T cell repertoires in COVID-19. Study as a whole: Samples came from the United States, Italy and Spain, spanning acute and convalescent COVID-19. The cDNA or gDNA used as material had been derived from T cells, B-cell-depleted T cells, or PBMCs.

Original analysis: Using reference gene primer amplification, nucleated cell counts were estimated. TCRdb's table, derived via immunoSEQ multiplex PCR, lists solely in-frame clones and lacks some. V and J calls and clone size follow that table, whereas D and trimming were derived from the DNA. This repertoire shows about 120,000 clones, roughly 79% found once; its top ten account for about 10%. CDR3 length: 11 amino acids. Trimming removed 2 bases from V and 7 bases from J, with 8 bases in between. The germline V gene has CDR1 GTSNPN and CDR2 SVGIG (reference sequence). This TCR was recovered from a human donor in a cohort sampled during active COVID-19. Sequenced input: peripheral blood. The chain recombines TRBV30 with TRBJ1-1; a possible D gene is TRBD1 (6 bases). CDR3 nucleotide sequence: TGTGCCTGGAGTAGGGGGATTGAAGCTTTCTTT. Encoded protein: CAWSRGIEAFF.